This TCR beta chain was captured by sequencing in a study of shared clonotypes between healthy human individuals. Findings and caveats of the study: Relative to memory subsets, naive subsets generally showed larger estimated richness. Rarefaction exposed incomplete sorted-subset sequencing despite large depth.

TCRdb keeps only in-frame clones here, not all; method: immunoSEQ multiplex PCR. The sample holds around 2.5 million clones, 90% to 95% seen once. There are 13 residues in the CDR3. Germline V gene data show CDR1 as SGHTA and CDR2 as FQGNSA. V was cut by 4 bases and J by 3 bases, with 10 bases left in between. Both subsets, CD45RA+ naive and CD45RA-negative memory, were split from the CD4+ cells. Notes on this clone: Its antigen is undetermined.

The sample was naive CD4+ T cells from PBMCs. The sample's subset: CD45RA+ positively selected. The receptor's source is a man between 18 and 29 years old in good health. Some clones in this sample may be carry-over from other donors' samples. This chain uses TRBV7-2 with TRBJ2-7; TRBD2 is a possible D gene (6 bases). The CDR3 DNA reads TGTGCCAGCAGCTCCGATAGCGGCTACGAGCAGTACTTC. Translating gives CASSSDSGYEQYF.